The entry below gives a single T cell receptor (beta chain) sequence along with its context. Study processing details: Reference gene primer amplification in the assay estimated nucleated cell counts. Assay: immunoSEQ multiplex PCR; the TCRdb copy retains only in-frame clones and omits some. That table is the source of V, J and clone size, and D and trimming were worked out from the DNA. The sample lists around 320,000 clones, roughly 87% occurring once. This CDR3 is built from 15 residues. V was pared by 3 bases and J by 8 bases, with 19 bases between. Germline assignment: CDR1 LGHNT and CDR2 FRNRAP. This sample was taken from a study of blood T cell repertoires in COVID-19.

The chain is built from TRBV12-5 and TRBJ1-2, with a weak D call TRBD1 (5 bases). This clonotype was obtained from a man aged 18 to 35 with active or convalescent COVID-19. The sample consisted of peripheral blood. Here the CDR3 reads CASGFDGVQGRGYTF. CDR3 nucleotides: TGTGCTAGTGGTTTCGATGGTGTGCAGGGTCGAGGCTACACCTTC.